Listed below are T cell receptor beta chains from one sample, sequenced in a study of blood T cell repertoires in COVID-19. This table comes from immunoSEQ multiplex PCR, and its TCRdb copy is limited to in-frame clones, with some not included. The data show some 200,000 clones, around 80% seen once. The material sequenced was peripheral blood. These receptors were obtained from a woman aged 65 to 85 with acute or convalescent COVID-19. The CDR3 runs from the conserved cysteine through the conserved F or W. Each record gives: D gene, J gene, clone size, V gene, CDR3 DNA, CDR3 protein. The D gene is left open where the match is weak. Some rows mark clone size as missing; the rest say once, few, many or name a class of expanded clone.

d_gene: TRBD1
j_gene: TRBJ2-6
abundance: many
v_gene: TRBV29-1
CDR3nt: TGCAGCGTTTGGGACACAGGGGGTACTGGGGCCAACGTCCTGACTTTC
CDR3aa: CSVWDTGGTGANVLTF

d_gene: .
j_gene: TRBJ2-7
abundance: .
v_gene: TRBV19
CDR3nt: TGTGCCAGTAGTATCCCGGGTAACTACGAGCAGTACTTC
CDR3aa: CASSIPGNYEQYF

d_gene: TRBD1
j_gene: TRBJ2-2
abundance: few
v_gene: TRBV30
CDR3nt: TGTGCCTGGACCCGGACAGGGCGAGACACCGGGGAGCTGTTTTTT
CDR3aa: CAWTRTGRDTGELFF

d_gene: .
j_gene: TRBJ2-7
abundance: .
v_gene: TRBV12-3/TRBV12-4
CDR3nt: TGTGCCAGCAAAATCGCCACAGGGAGCGAGCAGTACTTC
CDR3aa: CASKIATGSEQYF

d_gene: .
j_gene: TRBJ1-5
abundance: .
v_gene: TRBV6-1
CDR3nt: TGTGCCAGCAGTGAAGCAGGGGCGAGCTTTCAGCCCCAGCATTTT
CDR3aa: CASSEAGASFQPQHF

d_gene: .
j_gene: TRBJ1-5
abundance: .
v_gene: TRBV19
CDR3nt: TGTGCCAGTAGTCCGATCGGGGGTAATCAGCCCCAGCATTTT
CDR3aa: CASSPIGGNQPQHF

d_gene: TRBD1
j_gene: TRBJ2-5
abundance: .
v_gene: TRBV2
CDR3nt: TGTGCCAGCAGACTAGCCCCCGGGACAGGGGGTGCGACCCAGTACTTC
CDR3aa: CASRLAPGTGGATQYF

d_gene: .
j_gene: TRBJ1-5
abundance: .
v_gene: TRBV20-1
CDR3nt: TGCAGTGCCCAACCCAGCGAGCCCCAGCATTTT
CDR3aa: CSAQPSEPQHF

d_gene: TRBD2
j_gene: TRBJ2-2
abundance: .
v_gene: TRBV7-6
CDR3nt: TGTGCCAGTAAACTAGCGGGGGCCTCCGTTACCGGGGAGCTGTTTTTT
CDR3aa: CASKLAGASVTGELFF

d_gene: TRBD2
j_gene: TRBJ2-3
abundance: few
v_gene: TRBV19
CDR3nt: TGTGCCAGTAGGAAGCGGGGGGGTGAAGATACGCAGTATTTT
CDR3aa: CASRKRGGEDTQYF

d_gene: .
j_gene: TRBJ1-3
abundance: .
v_gene: TRBV5-1
CDR3nt: TGCGCCAGCAGTCTTCAGGGAACTGGAAACACCATATATTTT
CDR3aa: CASSLQGTGNTIYF

d_gene: .
j_gene: TRBJ1-5
abundance: .
v_gene: TRBV4-1
CDR3nt: TGCGCCAGCAGCCGAACTCCGGGGGGGCTAAATCAGCCCCAGCATTTT
CDR3aa: CASSRTPGGLNQPQHF

d_gene: TRBD1
j_gene: TRBJ1-5
abundance: few
v_gene: TRBV7-8
CDR3nt: TGTGCCAGCAGCCCCAGCCGGACAGGGGGATATCAGCCCCAGCATTTT
CDR3aa: CASSPSRTGGYQPQHF

d_gene: .
j_gene: TRBJ1-1
abundance: .
v_gene: TRBV5-1
CDR3nt: TGCGCCAGCAGCTCGGGCGATTGGGGGCTAGGGACTGAAGCTTTCTTT
CDR3aa: CASSSGDWGLGTEAFF

d_gene: .
j_gene: TRBJ2-3
abundance: .
v_gene: TRBV3-1/TRBV3-2
CDR3nt: TGTGCCAGCAGCCAAGACTCCTTTAGGGGGACGGCCACAGATACGCAGTATTTT
CDR3aa: CASSQDSFRGTATDTQYF

d_gene: .
j_gene: TRBJ2-3
abundance: .
v_gene: TRBV2
CDR3nt: TGTGCCAGCACCGCCGAGCTGACAGATACGCAGTATTTT
CDR3aa: CASTAELTDTQYF

d_gene: .
j_gene: TRBJ2-1
abundance: .
v_gene: TRBV6-2/TRBV6-3
CDR3nt: TGTGCCAGCAGTTCCCGGGGGAACACTTACAATGAGCAGTTCTTC
CDR3aa: CASSSRGNTYNEQFF

d_gene: TRBD1
j_gene: TRBJ1-3
abundance: .
v_gene: TRBV27
CDR3nt: TGTGCCAGCAGTTCCGGGACAGGGAAAGGAAACACCATATATTTT
CDR3aa: CASSSGTGKGNTIYF

d_gene: .
j_gene: TRBJ2-4
abundance: .
v_gene: TRBV7-6
CDR3nt: TGTGCCAGCAGCTCAGGGGACAAAAAAAACATTCAGTACTTC
CDR3aa: CASSSGDKKNIQYF

d_gene: .
j_gene: TRBJ1-2
abundance: few
v_gene: TRBV28
CDR3nt: TGTGCCAGCAGGCCCGTGGAGGCCTTAGAGGGCTACACCTTC
CDR3aa: CASRPVEALEGYTF

d_gene: .
j_gene: TRBJ2-5
abundance: once
v_gene: TRBV14
CDR3nt: TGTGCCAGCAGCCTCCAGGGGGGTCTAGCAGAGACCCAGTACTTC
CDR3aa: CASSLQGGLAETQYF

d_gene: .
j_gene: TRBJ2-1
abundance: .
v_gene: TRBV9
CDR3nt: TGTGCCAGCAGCGTAGTGGTGGAGCCTCTATGGAATGAGCAGTTCTTC
CDR3aa: CASSVVVEPLWNEQFF

d_gene: TRBD2
j_gene: TRBJ2-5
abundance: .
v_gene: TRBV19
CDR3nt: TGTGCCAGTAGTATGGGTAGCGGGGGGTCTTCAGAGACCCAGTACTTC
CDR3aa: CASSMGSGGSSETQYF

d_gene: TRBD2
j_gene: TRBJ2-1
abundance: once
v_gene: TRBV3-1/TRBV3-2
CDR3nt: TGTGCCAGCAGCCCCACTTCTAGCGGGGGGGCTTCCGAGCAGTTCTTC
CDR3aa: CASSPTSSGGASEQFF

d_gene: TRBD2
j_gene: TRBJ2-5
abundance: once
v_gene: TRBV5-1
CDR3nt: TGCGCCAGCAGCTTGGATGCGGGGGGCGGCCAAGAGACCCAGTACTTC
CDR3aa: CASSLDAGGGQETQYF

d_gene: TRBD1
j_gene: TRBJ2-7
abundance: .
v_gene: TRBV5-6
CDR3nt: TGTGCCAGCAGCCTTTTTTCGACAGGGGTTACCTACGAGCAGTACTTC
CDR3aa: CASSLFSTGVTYEQYF

d_gene: TRBD2
j_gene: TRBJ2-5
abundance: .
v_gene: TRBV9
CDR3nt: TGTGCCAGCAGCGCCCTAGACACGCGGGGGACGACCCAGTACTTC
CDR3aa: CASSALDTRGTTQYF

d_gene: .
j_gene: TRBJ2-5
abundance: .
v_gene: TRBV5-1
CDR3nt: TGCGCCAGCAGCTTGATGGCGGGGACCCAAGAGACCCAGTACTTC
CDR3aa: CASSLMAGTQETQYF

d_gene: .
j_gene: TRBJ2-4
abundance: .
v_gene: TRBV19
CDR3nt: TGTGCCAGTAGTCCATCGACAGGGGCGGGGGACATTCAGTACTTC
CDR3aa: CASSPSTGAGDIQYF

d_gene: .
j_gene: TRBJ2-3
abundance: few
v_gene: TRBV24-1
CDR3nt: TGTGCCACCAGTGACTCTTCCAGGGCAGATACGCAGTATTTT
CDR3aa: CATSDSSRADTQYF

d_gene: .
j_gene: TRBJ1-1
abundance: .
v_gene: TRBV2
CDR3nt: TGTGCCAGCCTGGTGCGGGGGAACACTGAAGCTTTCTTT
CDR3aa: CASLVRGNTEAFF

d_gene: .
j_gene: TRBJ2-3
abundance: .
v_gene: TRBV19
CDR3nt: TGTGCCAGTAACCTAGGGGCGGGGGCCTGGACAGATACGCAGTATTTT
CDR3aa: CASNLGAGAWTDTQYF

d_gene: .
j_gene: TRBJ2-5
abundance: .
v_gene: TRBV5-8
CDR3nt: TGTGCCAGCAGCTTGGTTCGGAGGAGGGGAGAGACCCAGTACTTC
CDR3aa: CASSLVRRRGETQYF

d_gene: .
j_gene: TRBJ2-2
abundance: .
v_gene: TRBV11-1
CDR3nt: TGTGCCAGCAGCTTAAATCCTGGAGCGAACACCGGGGAGCTGTTTTTT
CDR3aa: CASSLNPGANTGELFF

d_gene: .
j_gene: TRBJ2-1
abundance: once
v_gene: TRBV9
CDR3nt: TGTGCCAGCAGCGTAGGAGGAGGATATGAGCAGTTCTTC
CDR3aa: CASSVGGGYEQFF

d_gene: .
j_gene: TRBJ2-5
abundance: once
v_gene: TRBV12-3/TRBV12-4
CDR3nt: TGTGCCAGCAGTTTGCAGGGTGGGACACCCCAGTACTTC
CDR3aa: CASSLQGGTPQYF

d_gene: .
j_gene: TRBJ1-4
abundance: .
v_gene: TRBV6-6
CDR3nt: TGTGCCAGCAGTCCCTCGGGTGGGGGGGGTGAAAAACTGTTTTTT
CDR3aa: CASSPSGGGGEKLFF

d_gene: .
j_gene: TRBJ2-7
abundance: .
v_gene: TRBV14
CDR3nt: TGTGCCAGCAGCCCGAAACGGGGGGCAGTGACCTACGAGCAGTACTTC
CDR3aa: CASSPKRGAVTYEQYF

d_gene: TRBD1
j_gene: TRBJ1-2
abundance: .
v_gene: TRBV19
CDR3nt: TGTGCCAGTAGTATCCACGATGACAGGGTCGGAGGCTACACCTTC
CDR3aa: CASSIHDDRVGGYTF

d_gene: .
j_gene: TRBJ2-3
abundance: .
v_gene: TRBV5-1
CDR3nt: TGCGCCAGCAGCTTGTCGTCCCCTGGAGCGGATACGCAGTATTTT
CDR3aa: CASSLSSPGADTQYF

d_gene: .
j_gene: TRBJ1-1
abundance: .
v_gene: TRBV24-1
CDR3nt: TGTGCCACCAGTGGTACGGGATTGAACACTGAAGCTTTCTTT
CDR3aa: CATSGTGLNTEAFF

d_gene: .
j_gene: TRBJ2-1
abundance: .
v_gene: TRBV24-1
CDR3nt: TGTGCCACCAGTGATTTCCCTAGACGACAGAGGACCAACAATGAGCAGTTCTTC
CDR3aa: CATSDFPRRQRTNNEQFF

d_gene: .
j_gene: TRBJ2-2
abundance: .
v_gene: TRBV7-2
CDR3nt: TGTGCCAGCAGCTTAGACTGGAACACCGGGGAGCTGTTTTTT
CDR3aa: CASSLDWNTGELFF

d_gene: .
j_gene: TRBJ2-7
abundance: .
v_gene: TRBV11-3
CDR3nt: TGTGCCAGCAGCTCCGGTGGAGGAAACTCCTACGAGCAGTACTTC
CDR3aa: CASSSGGGNSYEQYF

d_gene: .
j_gene: TRBJ1-3
abundance: .
v_gene: TRBV5-4
CDR3nt: TGTGCCAGCAGCTTGGGACAGATCTCTGGAAACACCATATATTTT
CDR3aa: CASSLGQISGNTIYF